The rows below give T cell receptor beta chains drawn from one sample of a study of blood T cell repertoires in COVID-19. The protocol was immunoSEQ multiplex PCR, while the TCRdb copy is restricted to in-frame clones and leaves out a portion. The profile shows 55,000 to 75,000 clones, 65% to 85% of them singletons. The sequenced sample consisted of peripheral blood. The source of these receptors is a man of 80 years or more with active or convalescent COVID-19. Both conserved end residues are part of each CDR3.

V gene	J gene	CDR3 protein
TRBV7-2	TRBJ2-7	CASRPSGSNEQYF
TRBV5-4	TRBJ2-7	CASSLILRDEQYF
TRBV4-3	TRBJ2-7	CASSQDHWSRQGYEQYF
TRBV18	TRBJ1-2	CASSLNRGLSYGYTF
TRBV5-1	TRBJ2-1	CASSLDSGHNEQFF
TRBV6-5	TRBJ1-5	CASSYSSGQPQHF
TRBV28	TRBJ2-1	CASTSGTSGDNEQFF
TRBV29-1	TRBJ1-4	CSVFVRGLFNEKLFF
TRBV7-9	TRBJ2-3	CASRTSGTTDTQYF
TRBV7-2	TRBJ1-5	CASSPSPENQPQHF
TRBV19	TRBJ1-1	CASSIVQGGAFF
TRBV7-6	TRBJ2-5	CASSLTTGRQETQYF
TRBV28	TRBJ1-4	CASVGAVNEKLFF
TRBV5-1	TRBJ2-7	CASSLGQGPSPTYEQYF
TRBV18	TRBJ2-5	CASSEQGVETQYF
TRBV7-2	TRBJ1-4	CASSRTNAASNEKLFF
TRBV7-9	TRBJ1-3	CASSLYSGNTIYF
TRBV28	TRBJ2-2	CASRRDTGELFF
TRBV6-5	TRBJ2-1	CASSRGQISYNEQFF
TRBV28	TRBJ1-2	CASSPGQGVGGYTF
TRBV27	TRBJ2-2	CASSLSWGFGELFF
TRBV5-4	TRBJ2-2	CASSTEWAGELFF
TRBV28	TRBJ1-4	CASSPSDRGRRNEKLFF
TRBV6-2/TRBV6-3	TRBJ2-1	CASSYSRLAGSSYNEQFF
TRBV18	TRBJ1-5	CASSPRTDQPQHF
TRBV21-1	TRBJ2-7	CASSKFPWGSGRAASYEQYF
TRBV5-5	TRBJ2-3	CASSLLAGTVLSDTQYF
TRBV28	TRBJ2-7	CASIISGQGAGYEQYF
TRBV19	TRBJ2-7	CASQLDRSSYEQYF
TRBV7-3	TRBJ2-1	CASSEGQQLEQFF
TRBV4-3	TRBJ1-1	CASSQEFLDRMNTEAFF
TRBV19	TRBJ1-2	CASSLGTGGTGYTF
TRBV6-1	TRBJ1-1	CASSEIEARSEAFF
TRBV6-5	TRBJ1-6	CASSLQGYNSPLHF
TRBV19	TRBJ1-1	CATRSRNQLNTEAFF
TRBV7-8	TRBJ1-4	CASSQTRNEKLFF
TRBV6-5	TRBJ2-7	CASSPDYYEQYF
TRBV19	TRBJ2-7	CASSFGGSMGEQYF
TRBV7-2	TRBJ2-4	CASSLTPGTGATDIQYF
TRBV19	TRBJ2-2	CASSQYRGGSGELFF
TRBV4-3	TRBJ1-1	CASSQGWGGRIGFF
TRBV11-2	TRBJ1-6	CASSLVQGYNSPLHF
TRBV6-5	TRBJ2-1	CASSTSIDNEQFF
TRBV19	TRBJ1-4	CASSPYLTALGEKLFF
TRBV2	TRBJ2-1	CASSERRLAGGTQFF
TRBV15	TRBJ2-5	CATSRQGGETQYF
TRBV24-1	TRBJ2-2	CATSDFVRGLAGDTGELFF
TRBV3-1/TRBV3-2	TRBJ2-7	CASSHSGGGAYEQYF
TRBV12-3/TRBV12-4	TRBJ1-1	CASSLANRGPAFF
TRBV2	TRBJ1-1	CASSPRGRLITEAFF
TRBV15	TRBJ2-2	CATRQGAGGELFF
TRBV6-1	TRBJ1-1	CASSVGTGRMNTEAFF
TRBV18	TRBJ1-2	CASSPRAGGDYGYTF
TRBV6-5	TRBJ2-1	CASASPGQGAHEQFF
TRBV18	TRBJ1-5	CASSQGGYSNQPQHF
TRBV28	TRBJ2-7	CASTHNYEQYF